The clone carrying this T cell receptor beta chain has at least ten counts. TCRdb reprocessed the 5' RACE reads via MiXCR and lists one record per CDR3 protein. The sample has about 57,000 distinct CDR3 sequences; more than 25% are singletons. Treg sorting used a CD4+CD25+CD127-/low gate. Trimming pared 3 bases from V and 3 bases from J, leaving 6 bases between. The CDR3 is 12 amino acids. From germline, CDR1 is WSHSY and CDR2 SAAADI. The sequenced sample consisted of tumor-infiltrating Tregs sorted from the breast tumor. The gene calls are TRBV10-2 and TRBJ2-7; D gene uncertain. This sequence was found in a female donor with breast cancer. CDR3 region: CASSDSFYEQYF. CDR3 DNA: TGCGCCAGCAGTGACAGCTTCTACGAGCAGTACTTC.